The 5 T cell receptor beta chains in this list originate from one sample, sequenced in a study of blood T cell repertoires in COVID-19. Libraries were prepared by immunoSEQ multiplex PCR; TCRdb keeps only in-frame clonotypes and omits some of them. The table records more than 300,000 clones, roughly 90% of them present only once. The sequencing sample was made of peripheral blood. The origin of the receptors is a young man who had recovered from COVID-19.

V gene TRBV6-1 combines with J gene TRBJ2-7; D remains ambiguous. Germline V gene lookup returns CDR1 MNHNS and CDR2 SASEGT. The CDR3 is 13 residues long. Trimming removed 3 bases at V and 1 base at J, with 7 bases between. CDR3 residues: CASSEPESYEQYF. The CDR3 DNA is TGTGCCAGCAGTGAGCCGGAGTCCTACGAGCAGTACTTC.

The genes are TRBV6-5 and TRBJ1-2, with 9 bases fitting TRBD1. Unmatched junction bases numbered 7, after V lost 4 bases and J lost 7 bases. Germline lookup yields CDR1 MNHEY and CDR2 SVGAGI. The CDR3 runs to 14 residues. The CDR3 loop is CASSWGRTGAGYTF. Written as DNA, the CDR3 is TGTGCCAGCAGTTGGGGTCGGACAGGGGCTGGCTACACCTTC.

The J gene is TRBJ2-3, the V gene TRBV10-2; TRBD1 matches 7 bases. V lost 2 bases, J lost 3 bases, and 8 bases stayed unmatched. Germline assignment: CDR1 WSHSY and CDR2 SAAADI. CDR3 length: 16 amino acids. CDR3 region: CASSEKGARRTDTQYF. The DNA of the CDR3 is TGCGCCAGCAGTGAGAAGGGGGCTAGGAGGACAGATACGCAGTATTTT.

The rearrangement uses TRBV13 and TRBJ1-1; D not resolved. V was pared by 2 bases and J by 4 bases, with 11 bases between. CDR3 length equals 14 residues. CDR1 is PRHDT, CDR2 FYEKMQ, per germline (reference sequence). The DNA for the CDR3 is TGTGCCAGCAGCTTACCAGGATTGGGCACTGAAGCTTTCTTT. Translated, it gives CASSLPGLGTEAFF.

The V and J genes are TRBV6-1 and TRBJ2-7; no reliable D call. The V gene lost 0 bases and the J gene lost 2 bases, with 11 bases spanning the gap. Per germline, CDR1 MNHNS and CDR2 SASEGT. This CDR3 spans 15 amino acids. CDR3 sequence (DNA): TGTGCCAGCAGTGAAGCCGTCACTGCTACCTACGAGCAGTACTTC. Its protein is CASSEAVTATYEQYF.